Listed here are 6 T cell receptor beta chains from one sample, sequenced in a study of CD8+ T cells in alopecia areata. Extraction of RNA preceded its reverse transcription into cDNA, which served as the sequencing template. Profiling relied on immunoSEQ multiplex PCR, and the TCRdb table lists in-frame clones only, not all of them. The sample includes roughly 99,000 clones, about 83% of them seen just once. Treatment defined: oral pan-JAK inhibitor, 5-10 mg twice daily. The sequencing here drew on CD8+ T cells sorted from blood, taken at week 24, from a patient treated with tofacitinib. The receptor source for this set is a human donor with alopecia areata.

The chain has TRBV7-3 and TRBJ2-3; TRBD2 is a possible D gene (5 bases). Deletions cut 1 base from V and 2 bases from J, with 16 bases between. Germline V gene lookup returns CDR1 SGHTA and CDR2 FQGTGA. The CDR3 contains 17 residues. CDR3 residues: CASSLIGSSGPTDTQYF. The DNA for the CDR3 is TGTGCCAGCAGCTTAATAGGTTCCAGCGGCCCCACAGATACGCAGTATTTT.

The chain combines TRBV4-3 with TRBJ1-6; maybe TRBD1 (5 bases). This CDR3 contains 15 residues. V was trimmed by 1 base and J by 8 bases, leaving 12 bases between them. The germline V gene has CDR1 LGHNA and CDR2 YSLEER. CDR3: CASSQGPGAYSPLHF. Written as DNA, the CDR3 is TGCGCCAGCAGCCAAGGCCCCGGGGCCTATTCACCCCTCCACTTT.

The chain has TRBV29-1 and TRBJ2-3, with 9 bases fitting TRBD1. V was clipped by 3 bases and J by 4 bases; unmatched bases: 5. Germline-derived CDR1 and CDR2 are SQVTM and ANQGSEA. The CDR3 consists of 14 residues. Here the CDR3 reads CSVDDRGVSDTQYF. The CDR3 coding sequence is TGCAGCGTTGACGACAGGGGGGTTTCAGATACGCAGTATTTT.

The chain employs TRBV29-1 and TRBJ2-7; no firm D call. Germline V gene lookup returns CDR1 SQVTM and CDR2 ANQGSEA. This CDR3 comprises 11 residues. Deletions cut 6 bases from V and 4 bases from J, with 10 bases between. This chain's CDR3 is CSVLGGYEQYF. The CDR3 DNA sequence: TGCAGCGTGCTAGGTGGGTACGAGCAGTACTTC.

The chain recombines TRBV7-9 with TRBJ2-5; 7 nucleotides agree with TRBD1. Losses at the gene ends were 1 base for V and 2 bases for J; bases not matched to a gene: 7. The CDR3 spans 16 residues. From germline, CDR1 is SEHNR and CDR2 FQNEAQ (reference sequence). The CDR3 DNA follows: TGTGCCAGCAGCTTAGAGGGGGCAGGTACGCAAGAGACCCAGTACTTC. Its protein is CASSLEGAGTQETQYF.

The chain is built from TRBV19 and TRBJ2-4; 11 bases agree with TRBD1. Trimming cost V 4 bases and J 3 bases; bases outside gene matches: 5. CDR3 size: 16 residues. Germline V gene sequence: CDR1 LNHDA, CDR2 SQIVND (reference sequence). The CDR3 region is CASSTGTGGIKNIQYF. In DNA, the CDR3 is TGTGCCAGTAGTACCGGGACAGGGGGAATCAAAAACATTCAGTACTTC.